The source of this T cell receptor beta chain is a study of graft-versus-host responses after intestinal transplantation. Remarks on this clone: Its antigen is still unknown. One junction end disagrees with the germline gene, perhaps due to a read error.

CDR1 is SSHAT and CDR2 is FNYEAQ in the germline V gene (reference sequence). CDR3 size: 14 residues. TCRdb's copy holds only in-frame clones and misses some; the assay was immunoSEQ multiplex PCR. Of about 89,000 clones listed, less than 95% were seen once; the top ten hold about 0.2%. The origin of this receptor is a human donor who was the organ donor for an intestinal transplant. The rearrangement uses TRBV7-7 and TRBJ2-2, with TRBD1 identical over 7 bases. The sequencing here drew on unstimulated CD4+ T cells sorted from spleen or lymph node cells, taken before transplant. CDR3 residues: CASSLTGTGGELFF. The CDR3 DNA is TGTGCTAGCAGCCTGACAGGGACGGGCGGGGAGCTGTTTTTT.